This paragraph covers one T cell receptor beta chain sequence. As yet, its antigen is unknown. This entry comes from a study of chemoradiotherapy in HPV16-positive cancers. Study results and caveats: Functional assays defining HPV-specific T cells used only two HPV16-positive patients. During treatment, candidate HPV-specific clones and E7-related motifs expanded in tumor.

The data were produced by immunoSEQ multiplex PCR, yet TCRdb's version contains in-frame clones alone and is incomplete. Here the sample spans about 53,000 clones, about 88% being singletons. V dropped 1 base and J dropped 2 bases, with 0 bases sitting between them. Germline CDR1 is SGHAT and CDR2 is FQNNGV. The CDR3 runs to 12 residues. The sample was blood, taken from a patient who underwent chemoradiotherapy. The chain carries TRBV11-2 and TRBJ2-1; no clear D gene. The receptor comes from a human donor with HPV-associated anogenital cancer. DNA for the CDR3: TGTGCCAGCAGCTTAGCCTACAATGAGCAGTTCTTC. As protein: CASSLAYNEQFF.